The rows below give T cell receptor beta chains drawn from one sample of a study of cytomegalovirus exposure and HLA in healthy donors. Only in-frame clones appear in the TCRdb table, and some are missing; sequencing was by immunoSEQ multiplex PCR. Among over 200,000 clones listed, around 86% were seen once. Sequencing input: PBMCs. Every receptor here comes from a woman aged 18 to 35 in good health and CMV-seropositive. Both conserved end residues are part of each CDR3.

>14|TRBV6-6|TRBJ2-7
CASRPDRALHEQYF
>16|TRBV4-1|TRBJ2-1
CASSQVQAPSYNEQFF
>14|TRBV7-6|TRBJ1-2
CASSLRGHNYGYTF
>16|TRBV30|TRBJ1-1
CAWRPRQGRVNTEAFF
>15|TRBV18|TRBJ2-3
CASSRQGANGDTQYF
>15|TRBV7-6|TRBJ2-7
CASSLAKAGSYEQYF
>14|TRBV7-9|TRBJ1-2
CASSLVEGTRGYTF
>15|TRBV6-6|TRBJ2-5
CASSWGATTAETQYF
>12|TRBV29-1|TRBJ1-1
CSASQANTEAFF
>16|TRBV6-6|TRBJ1-2
CASSYPLRGLSDGYTF
>17|TRBV7-7|TRBJ2-2
CASSLGAGEINTGELFF
>15|TRBV27|TRBJ2-2
CASSSGTGRAGELFF
>14|TRBV30|TRBJ1-1
CAWSGQGADTEAFF
>20|TRBV28|TRBJ1-4
CASSPLSSDRDGTLNEKLFF
>17|TRBV13|TRBJ1-2
CASSSMIDRAPNYGYTF
>19|TRBV9|TRBJ2-7
CASSASPGTSGTISYEQYF
>16|TRBV9|TRBJ2-2
CASSVDSGSYTGELFF
>14|TRBV5-1|TRBJ2-7
CASSWGTGDLEQYF
>14|TRBV29-1|TRBJ2-3
CSVITSGITDTQYF
>13|TRBV11-3|TRBJ2-3
CASRDRDTDTQYF
>13|TRBV19|TRBJ2-1
CASSEGPNNEQFF
>15|TRBV7-9|TRBJ1-2
CASSLGAGRSGGYTF
>13|TRBV15|TRBJ1-1
CATSGRGNTEAFF
>14|TRBV9|TRBJ2-5
CASSVDAVQETQYF
>15|TRBV6-1|TRBJ1-3
CASSLGQGTGNTIYF
>16|TRBV10-3|TRBJ1-5
CAISEPGTGGNQPQHF
>14|TRBV28|TRBJ2-7
CASTLVASPSEQYF
>14|TRBV2|TRBJ2-1
CAISTTSTWNEQFF
>19|TRBV6-1|TRBJ1-5
CASSEAGGGQVVSNQPQHF
>13|TRBV7-3|TRBJ1-1
CASSPGADTEAFF
>14|TRBV5-1|TRBJ2-7
CASSFRQGPGEQYF
>15|TRBV29-1|TRBJ2-7
CSVLTPETQSYEQYF
>19|TRBV27|TRBJ2-7
CASSLRTTPGTSGSYEQYF
>15|TRBV7-6|TRBJ2-1
CASSLGQGARNEQFF
>15|TRBV6-4|TRBJ2-3
CASSDGQGSTDTQYF
>15|TRBV27|TRBJ1-1
CASSLLSAANTEAFF
>13|TRBV7-9|TRBJ1-1
CASSAWTGHEAFF
>16|TRBV5-1|TRBJ2-7
CASSFQPGTSSYEQYF
>13|TRBV7-9|TRBJ1-1
CASSSQGDTEAFF
>16|TRBV27|TRBJ1-2
CASSLSVLPGQTPLTF
>18|TRBV4-1|TRBJ2-1
CASSQDPWTSGTYNEQFF
>13|TRBV2|TRBJ1-1
CASSNLQGYEAFF
>16|TRBV27|TRBJ2-1
CASSLRLAYASNEQFF
>13|TRBV29-1|TRBJ1-2
CSVGQGDNYGYTF
>16|TRBV9|TRBJ2-3
CASSVASGDYTDTQYF
>13|TRBV6-5|TRBJ1-1
CASRVQGAAEAFF
>15|TRBV5-6|TRBJ2-3
CASTPLGTGADTQYF
>15|TRBV5-1|TRBJ2-7
CASSLGGTGAYEQYF
>14|TRBV18|TRBJ2-1
CASSPEGGLGEQFF
>15|TRBV15|TRBJ1-1
CATSRSGPLNTEAFF
>17|TRBV28|TRBJ2-7
CASSLGLAGVILYEQYF
>14|TRBV15|TRBJ2-5
CATSLPTSAETQYF
>15|TRBV27|TRBJ1-1
CASSSNRGGYTEAFF
>15|TRBV2|TRBJ2-2
CASSEEDRYTGELFF
>12|TRBV28|TRBJ2-7
CARGQGPYEQYF